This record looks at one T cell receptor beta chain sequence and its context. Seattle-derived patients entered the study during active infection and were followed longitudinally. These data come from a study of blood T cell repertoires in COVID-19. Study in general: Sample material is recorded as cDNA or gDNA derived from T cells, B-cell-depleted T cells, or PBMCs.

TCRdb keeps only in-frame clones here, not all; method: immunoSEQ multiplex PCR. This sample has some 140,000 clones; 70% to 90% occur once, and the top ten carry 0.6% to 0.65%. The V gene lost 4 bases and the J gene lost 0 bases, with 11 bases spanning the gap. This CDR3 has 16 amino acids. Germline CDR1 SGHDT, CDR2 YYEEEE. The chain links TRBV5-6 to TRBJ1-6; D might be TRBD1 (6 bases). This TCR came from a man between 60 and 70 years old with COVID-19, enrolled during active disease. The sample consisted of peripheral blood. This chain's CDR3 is CASSPRGGSYNSPLHF. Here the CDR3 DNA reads TGTGCCAGCAGCCCAAGAGGGGGCTCCTATAATTCACCCCTCCACTTT.